The 9 T cell receptor beta chains below all came from one sample that was sequenced in a study of blood T cell repertoires in COVID-19. Assay: immunoSEQ multiplex PCR; the TCRdb copy retains only in-frame clones and omits some. This repertoire shows approximately 220,000 clones, around 91% found once; its top ten account for about 15%. The sequenced sample consisted of PBMCs or T cells enriched from blood (not recorded which). The receptors derive from a man under 40 who had been exposed to COVID-19.

The chain combines TRBV6-5 with TRBJ1-1; perhaps TRBD1 as D (5 bases). CDR3 length equals 15 residues. Germline-derived CDR1 and CDR2 are MNHEY and SVGAGI. Trimming removed 6 bases from V and 1 base from J, with 15 bases in between. The CDR3, as DNA: TGTGCCAGCAGCCCCCGGGCAGGGCGGAACACTGAAGCTTTCTTT. It specifies CASSPRAGRNTEAFF.

This chain connects TRBV14 to TRBJ2-1; 9 bases are shared with TRBD2. CDR3 length: 15 residues. Unmatched junction bases numbered 10, after V lost 4 bases and J lost 9 bases. Germline assignment: CDR1 SGHDN and CDR2 FVKESK. This CDR3 is CASSPIRLAVSEQFF. Written as DNA, the CDR3 is TGTGCCAGCAGCCCCATTCGACTAGCGGTTAGTGAGCAGTTCTTC.

The sample holds one count of this clone. V usage is TRBV13 and J usage is TRBJ2-1; the D gene is possibly TRBD1 (5 bases). Germline assignment: CDR1 PRHDT and CDR2 FYEKMQ (reference sequence). Trimming removed 1 base at V and 0 bases at J, with 16 bases between. The CDR3 extends over 18 amino acids. In DNA, the CDR3 is TGTGCCAGCAGCTTAGTTCCGAGACAGTGGAGCTCCTACAATGAGCAGTTCTTC. Amino acid sequence: CASSLVPRQWSSYNEQFF.

V usage is TRBV15 and J usage is TRBJ1-6, with D uncertain. Germline V gene sequence: CDR1 LNHNV, CDR2 YYDKDF (reference sequence). CDR3 length: 15 amino acids. The V end lost 4 bases, the J end lost 7 bases, and 14 bases lay between the germline ends. CDR3 coding DNA: TGTGCCACCAGCACCCAACAAGTTTTGAATTCACCCCTCCACTTT. It encodes CATSTQQVLNSPLHF.

The V call is TRBV7-9, the J call TRBJ2-2; D possibly corresponds to TRBD2 (7 bases). There are 14 residues in the CDR3. Trimming left V 6 bases short and J 6 bases short, with 14 bases between. The germline V gene has CDR1 SEHNR and CDR2 FQNEAQ (reference sequence). The CDR3 is CASRSRGQAGELFF. CDR3 nucleotides: TGTGCCAGCAGGTCGCGGGGGCAGGCCGGGGAGCTGTTTTTT.

This clone has a single count. CDR3 region: CASSQGWTGPFF. In nucleotides, the CDR3 is TGTGCCAGCAGCCAAGGTTGGACAGGGCCGTTCTTC. The genes are TRBV11-1 and TRBJ2-1; TRBD1 matches 8 bases. CDR3 length: 12 residues. Germline CDR1 reads SGHAT; CDR2 reads FQDESV (reference sequence). J was trimmed by 15 bases and V by 5 bases; bases with no gene match: 9.

V usage is TRBV6-5 and J usage is TRBJ1-4; no firm D call. Trimming removed 4 bases from V and 0 bases from J, with 9 bases in between. Germline V CDR1 and CDR2: MNHEY, SVGAGI. The CDR3 is made up of 15 amino acids. CDR3 residues: CASSFRTATNEKLFF. CDR3 sequence (DNA): TGTGCCAGCAGTTTTCGGACTGCAACTAATGAAAAACTGTTTTTT.

The V gene is TRBV9, the J gene TRBJ1-1; D might be TRBD1 (5 bases). This CDR3 is built from 13 residues. V was clipped by 0 bases and J by 3 bases, with 6 bases between them. Per germline, CDR1 SGDLS and CDR2 YYNGEE. The CDR3 sequence is CASSVGRDTEAFF. DNA of the CDR3: TGTGCCAGCAGCGTAGGCAGGGACACTGAAGCTTTCTTT.

The genes are TRBV5-1 and TRBJ2-4, with TRBD2 as a possible D gene (5 bases). Germline values: CDR1 SGHRS, CDR2 YFSETQ. V was trimmed by 6 bases and J by 8 bases, leaving 27 bases between them. The CDR3 totals 17 residues. Here the CDR3 reads CASNRRTLQPPRDIQYF. Here the CDR3 DNA reads TGCGCCAGCAACCGCCGCACCCTACAGCCCCCGAGGGACATTCAGTACTTC.